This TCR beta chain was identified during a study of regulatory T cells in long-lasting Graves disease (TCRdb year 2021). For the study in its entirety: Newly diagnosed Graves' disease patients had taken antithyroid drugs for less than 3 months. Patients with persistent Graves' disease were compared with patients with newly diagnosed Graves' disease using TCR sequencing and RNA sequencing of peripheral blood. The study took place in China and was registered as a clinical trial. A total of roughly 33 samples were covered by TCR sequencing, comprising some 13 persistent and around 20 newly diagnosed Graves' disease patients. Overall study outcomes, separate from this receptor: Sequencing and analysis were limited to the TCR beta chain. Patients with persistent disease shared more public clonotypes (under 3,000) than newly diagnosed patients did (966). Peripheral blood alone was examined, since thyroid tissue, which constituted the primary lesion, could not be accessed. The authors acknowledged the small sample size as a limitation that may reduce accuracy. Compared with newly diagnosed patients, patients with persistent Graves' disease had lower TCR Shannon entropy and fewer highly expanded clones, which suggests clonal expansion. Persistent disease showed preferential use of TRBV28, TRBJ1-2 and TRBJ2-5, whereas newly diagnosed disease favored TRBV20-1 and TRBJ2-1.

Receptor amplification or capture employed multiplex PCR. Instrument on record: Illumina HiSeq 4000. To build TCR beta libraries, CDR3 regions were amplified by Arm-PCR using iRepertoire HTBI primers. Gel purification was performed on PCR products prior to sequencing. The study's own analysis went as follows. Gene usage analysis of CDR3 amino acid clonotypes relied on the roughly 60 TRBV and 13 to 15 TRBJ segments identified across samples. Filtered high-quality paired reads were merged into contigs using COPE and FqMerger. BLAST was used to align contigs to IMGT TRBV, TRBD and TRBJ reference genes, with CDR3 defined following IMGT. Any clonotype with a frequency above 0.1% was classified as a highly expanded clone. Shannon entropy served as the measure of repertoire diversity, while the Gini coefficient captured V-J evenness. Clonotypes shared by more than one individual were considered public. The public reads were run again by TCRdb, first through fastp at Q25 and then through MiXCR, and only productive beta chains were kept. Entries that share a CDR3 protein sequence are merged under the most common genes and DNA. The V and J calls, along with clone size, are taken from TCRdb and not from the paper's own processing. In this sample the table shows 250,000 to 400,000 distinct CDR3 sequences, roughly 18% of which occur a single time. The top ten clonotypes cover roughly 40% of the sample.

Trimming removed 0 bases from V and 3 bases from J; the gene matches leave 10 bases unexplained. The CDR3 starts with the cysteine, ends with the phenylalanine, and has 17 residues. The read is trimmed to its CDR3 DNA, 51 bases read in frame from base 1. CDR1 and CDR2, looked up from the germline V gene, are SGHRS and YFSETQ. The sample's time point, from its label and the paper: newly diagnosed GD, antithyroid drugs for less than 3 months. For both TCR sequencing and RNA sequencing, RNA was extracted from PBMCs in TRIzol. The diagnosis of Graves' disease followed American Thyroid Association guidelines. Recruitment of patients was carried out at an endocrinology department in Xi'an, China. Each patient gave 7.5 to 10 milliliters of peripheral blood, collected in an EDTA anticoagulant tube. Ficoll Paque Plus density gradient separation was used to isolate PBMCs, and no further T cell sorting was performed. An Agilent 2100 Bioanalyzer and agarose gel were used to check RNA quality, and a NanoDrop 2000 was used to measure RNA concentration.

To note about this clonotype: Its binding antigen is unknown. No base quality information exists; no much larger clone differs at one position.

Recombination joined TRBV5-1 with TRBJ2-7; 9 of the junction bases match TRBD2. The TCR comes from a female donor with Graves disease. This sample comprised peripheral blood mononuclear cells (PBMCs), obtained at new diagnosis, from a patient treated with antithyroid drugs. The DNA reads TGCGCCAGCAGCTTGGCCGGGCGGGAGGGCCGAAGCTACGAGCAGTACTTC. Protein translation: CASSLAGREGRSYEQYF.